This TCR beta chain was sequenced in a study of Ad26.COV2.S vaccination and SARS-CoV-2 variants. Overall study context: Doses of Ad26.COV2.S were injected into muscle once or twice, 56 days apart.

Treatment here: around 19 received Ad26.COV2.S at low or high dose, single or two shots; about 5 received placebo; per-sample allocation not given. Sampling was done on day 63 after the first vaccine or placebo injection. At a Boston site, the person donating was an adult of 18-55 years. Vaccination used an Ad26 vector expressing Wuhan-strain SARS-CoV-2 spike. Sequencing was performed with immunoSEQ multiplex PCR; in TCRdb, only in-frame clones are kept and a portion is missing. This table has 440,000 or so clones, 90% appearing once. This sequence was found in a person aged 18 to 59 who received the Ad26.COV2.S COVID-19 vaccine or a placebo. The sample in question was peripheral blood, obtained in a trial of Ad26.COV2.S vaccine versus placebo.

This CDR3 is CATSRDGLAGTTSWEYF. The CDR3 DNA follows: TGTGCCACCAGCAGAGATGGGCTAGCGGGAACTACAAGTTGGGAGTATTTT. This sequence joins TRBV15 and TRBJ2-3; 9 positions agree with TRBD2. Germline CDR1 LNHNV, CDR2 YYDKDF (reference sequence). The CDR3 is 17 residues long. The ends lost 0 bases at V and 13 bases at J; junction bases unmatched: 17.